These 8 T cell receptor beta chains were all obtained from the same sample, sequenced in a study of post-analysis software for immune sequencing data. These receptors' targets are unknown. Included in the TCR beta cDNA libraries were unique molecular identifiers. TCRdb recomputed calls from the PCR reads with MiXCR, one row per CDR3 protein. The table records 500,000 to 600,000 distinct CDR3 sequences, about 40% of them present only once. Broader study findings: Several TRBV segments (TRBV5-6, TRBV5-1 and TRBV20-1 among them) occurred more frequently in patients than in controls.

The sequencing sample was made of blood. The receptors stem from a girl between 5 and 17 years old with multiple sclerosis.

The chain uses TRBV7-2 and TRBJ2-5; TRBD1 agrees at 9 bases. The germline V gene encodes CDR1 SGHTA and CDR2 FQGNSA. The V segment lost 4 bases and the J segment 10 bases; nucleotides outside the gene matches: 1. The CDR3 spans 11 residues. CDR3 in amino acids: CASSSGQGQYF. CDR3 DNA sequence: TGTGCCAGCAGCTCGGGACAGGGCCAGTACTTC. The full variable domain, with the rest looked up from reference TRBV7-2 and TRBJ2-5, is GAGVSQSPSNKVTEKGKDVELRCDPISGHTALYWYRQSLGQGLEFLIYFQGNSAPDKSGLPSDRFSAERTGGSVSTLTIQRTQQEDSAVYLCASSSGQGQYFGPGTRLLVL.

This clonotype was recorded a few times. The chain recombines TRBV20-1 with TRBJ2-3; D might be TRBD2 (5 bases). V was shortened by 6 bases and J by 3 bases, with 7 bases between the two germline ends. The length of the CDR3 is 11 residues. Germline lookup yields CDR1 DFQATT and CDR2 SNEGSKA (reference sequence). CDR3 coding DNA: TGCAGTGCGCCGGGAACAGATACGCAGTATTTT. It translates to CSAPGTDTQYF.

The chain joins TRBV20-1 to TRBJ2-7; 13 positions match TRBD2. Germline loops: CDR1 DFQATT, CDR2 SNEGSKA (reference sequence). This CDR3 region has 17 residues. V lost 0 bases, J lost 2 bases, and 7 bases stayed unmatched. The CDR3 sequence: CSARETGLAGATYEQYF. In DNA, the CDR3 is TGCAGTGCTAGAGAGACTGGACTAGCGGGGGCAACCTACGAGCAGTACTTC.

The chain links TRBV29-1 to TRBJ2-1, with D possibly being TRBD2 (6 bases). V lost 6 bases and J lost 10, with 19 bases in between. The germline gives CDR1 SQVTM, CDR2 ANQGSEA. This CDR3 region has 13 residues. The CDR3 reads CSVSRLEESEQFF. DNA for the CDR3: TGCAGCGTATCGCGACTAGAGGAAAGCGAGCAGTTCTTC.

The V gene is TRBV3-1, the J gene TRBJ1-5; the D is unclear. The CDR3 spans 14 residues. Germline V CDR1 and CDR2: LGHDT, YNNKEL (reference sequence). V was pared by 1 base and J by 7 bases, with 11 bases between. CDR3 sequence reads: CASSQGEGGQPQHF. CDR3 nucleotides: TGTGCCAGCAGCCAAGGGGAAGGAGGGCAGCCCCAGCATTTT. The whole variable domain, remainder taken from reference TRBV3-1 and TRBJ1-5, is DTAVSQTPKYLVTQMGNDKSIKCEQNLGHDTMYWYKQDSKKFLKIMFSYNNKELIINETVPNRFSPKSPDKAHLNLHINSLELGDSAVYFCASSQGEGGQPQHFGDGTRLSIL.

This clonotype has just one count. The V and J genes are TRBV3-1 and TRBJ2-7, with TRBD2 identical over 9 bases. Germline trimming cut 4 bases from V and 2 bases from J; bases unmatched to any gene: 6. The CDR3 extends over 15 amino acids. Germline V gene lookup returns CDR1 LGHDT and CDR2 YNNKEL (reference sequence). The CDR3 region has the DNA TGTGCCAGCAGCCTTGGACTAGCGCGAACCTACGAGCAGTACTTC. Its translation is CASSLGLARTYEQYF.

The sample holds one count of this clonotype. This rearrangement joins TRBV6-4 to TRBJ2-3; 16 bases fit TRBD2. V gave up 6 bases and J gave up 6 bases; unmatched junction bases: 6. This CDR3 contains 16 residues. Germline V gene sequence: CDR1 MRHNA, CDR2 SNTAGT. The CDR3 region has the DNA TGTGCCAGCAGGCCGGGACTAGCGGGGGGGCCGGATACGCAGTATTTT. It codes for CASRPGLAGGPDTQYF.

This clonotype was counted a few times. The chain employs TRBV29-1 and TRBJ2-5, with D perhaps TRBD2 (6 bases). Trimming cost V 7 bases and J 3 bases, with 12 bases left between them. Germline V gene lookup returns CDR1 SQVTM and CDR2 ANQGSEA. This CDR3 has 12 amino acids. This chain's CDR3 is CSGGWEEETQYF. The CDR3 DNA is TGCAGCGGTGGATGGGAGGAAGAGACCCAGTACTTC.